This TCR beta chain was identified in a study of cytomegalovirus exposure and HLA in healthy donors (dated by TCRdb to 2017 to 2019). Turning to the overall study: An earlier analysis of more than 550 of the donors reported approximately 260 Gb of sequence data and 90 million to 120 million unique TCR beta sequences obtained from about 200 million T cells. Approximately 300 gigabases of sequencing data and around 90 million unique TCR sequences made up an early release that covered 500 to 650 HLA-typed donors. Of the 300 to 500 genotyped donors, roughly 76% were placed in the genetic ancestry cluster associated with self-reported Caucasian donors. The study aimed to test whether signatures of past pathogen exposure could be identified by cataloging public T cell receptors. Using immunosequencing, the study profiled T cell repertoires from about 610 subjects and related those repertoires to cytomegalovirus serostatus. In addition to the first cohort of 650 to 750 subjects, a separate validation cohort of about 120 different subjects was used. To predict cytomegalovirus infection status, the study combined high-throughput TCR immunosequencing, statistical association of individual TCRs with disease status, and machine learning. A later analysis re-examined previously published TCR beta repertoires from roughly 720 donors and added high-resolution HLA genotyping to investigate patterns of TCR occurrence. In the later analysis, no new phenotypic data were used to find candidate immune exposures; instead, reliance was placed on TCR beta sequences and their occurrence across donors. To decide whether each TCR beta V gene segment behaved as functional or pseudogenic, an earlier analysis of approximately 590 of the donors relied on high-throughput TCR beta sequencing. Donor age, sex, ethnicity and CMV serostatus were compiled alongside the repertoire data. A later genetic analysis used genome-wide SNP genotypes for about three fifths of the 666 donors, treating that subset as a discovery cohort. All discovery cohort repertoires had been generated on a single sequencing platform. Class I and class II HLA loci were covered by the typing at four-digit resolution. The number of donors typed differed by locus, with 629-630 for A, B, C, DRB1 and DQB1, roughly 550 for DQA1, under 610 for DPA1, and some 440 for DPB1. About five DR-DQ haplotypes were treated as single units for association and clustering because of strong linkage in the cohort. Among 300 to 450 genotyped donors of the cohort, an average of roughly 240,000 unique TCR beta nucleotide sequences were sequenced per donor, roughly 20% of them non-productive. Here is what the overall study found, with its caveats: According to a later genetic analysis, donors in an Asian-associated ancestry cluster had fewer N-insertions in productive TCRs than the approximately 670-donor mean. The cohort was sequenced for TCR beta chains only, and without alpha or paired-chain data the features that could be detected were limited. An earlier analysis of 450 to 750 of the donors showed that most TCR beta V segments appeared in productive rearrangements either about 87% or about 30% of the time, which broadly matched IMGT annotations. Because the 87-base-pair reads could not distinguish some IMGT-functional V segments, including TRBV6-2 and TRBV6-3, those segments were excluded. Most CMV-associated TCR beta chains appeared to be HLA-restricted in a later analysis, and the HLA associations seemed to be driven largely by CMV exposure. Linkage disequilibrium might explain the correlated functional status among segregating V segments, but an unknown experimental factor could not be excluded. Most TCR sequences were observed very rarely across donors, whereas some public TCRs were present in many individuals. A few of the identified cytomegalovirus-associated TCR beta chains were confirmed in vitro to be specific for cytomegalovirus antigens. Because HLA typing was missing for some donors at each locus, association tests included only the typed subset. Immune exposure information for the cohort was limited to CMV serostatus. It was suggested by the authors that the approach could potentially be generalized to other disease states and immunological phenotypes. Over 15 rarely observed V segments, including chromosome 9 orphons, were excluded from the earlier analysis of approximately 500 of the donors because counts were too low. In a later genetic analysis, a missense DCLRE1C variant was associated with V-gene and J-gene trimming of TCR beta chains, and the association was replicated in an independent cohort. A further reported finding was that TCR beta sequences accurately predicted the HLA-A and HLA-B alleles for most subjects in the first cohort. A later analysis found that TCR association rates varied across HLA loci, with DRB1 alleles showing the most associated TCRs and HLA-C alleles the fewest. Presence/absence analyses assumed roughly uniform sequencing depth across donors, an assumption that may not hold. A cluster of highly shared sequence variants was judged likely to represent a technical artifact of the sequencing pipeline. At a false discovery rate of 0.05, a later analysis linked some 18,000 TCR beta sequences to specific HLA alleles. Several of the top co-occurrence clusters appeared to be linked to parvovirus B19, influenza, CMV and Epstein-Barr virus, according to a later analysis. In a later analysis, HLA-associated TCR beta chains were found to be more clonally expanded and to have lower generation probabilities than equally common non-associated chains. The study gave a list of more than 150 TCR beta chains associated with cytomegalovirus. Strong co-occurrence of HLA alleles, especially DR and DQ, made assigning TCR associations to individual alleles difficult. Cytomegalovirus status was reported to be diagnosed by the classifier with high specificity and sensitivity in both the original and validation cohorts.

Taken from the germline V gene, the CDR1 and CDR2 loops are KGHSH and LQKENI. Here V drops 4 bases and J drops 0 bases, and the junction holds 9 bases not matched to any gene. The CDR3 contains 18 residues, cysteine and phenylalanine counted. Just CDR3 DNA is preserved here, 54 bases in frame from base 1. About this clone: This receptor's antigen is unknown. No quality values exist for individual bases; no much larger clone is one base distant.

In total, about 650 healthy bone marrow donors made up the cohort. At the time of sampling, all cohort members were nominally healthy, though unrecorded immune exposures were likely present. The donor was CMV seropositive and was included in the group of 250 to 300 seropositive cohort members. Each donor provided a peripheral blood sample, and peripheral blood mononuclear cells were used for TCR beta sequencing. Genomic DNA extraction from the blood cell samples was performed with the Qiagen DNeasy Blood Extraction Kit. To prepare the library, the immunoSEQ multiplex PCR assay was applied. For the multiplex PCR, a mixture combining 60 forward primers for TCR Vbeta segments and 13 reverse primers for TCR Jbeta segments was used. The CDR3 region of rearranged TCR beta genes was amplified from genomic DNA by a multiplex PCR assay. The Illumina HiSeq System was used to sequence the amplified TCR beta libraries as 87-base-pair reads. The authors' pipeline ran thus. Across the 700 or so repertoires, a later analysis counted some 81 million unique TCR beta chains, roughly 11 million of which were shared by at least two donors. Raw reads were error-corrected and collapsed into unique sequences by a nearest-neighbor algorithm in which closely related sequences were merged to remove PCR and sequencing errors. CDR3 sequences were aligned to IMGT reference sequences to assign V, D and J gene segments. Each retained sequence needed at least a six-nucleotide match to both a V gene segment and a J gene segment. A rearrangement was called productive if the CDR3 had no stop codons and remained in frame with V and J, and every other rearrangement was called non-productive. CDR3 was defined by IMGT convention, running from the second conserved V-encoded cysteine to the conserved J-encoded phenylalanine. The earlier analysis of 450 to 750 of the donors excluded any sequence lacking an unambiguous match to a single V gene segment. In an earlier analysis of several hundred of the donors, V segments were called functional above 56.7% productive rearrangements and were called segregating when the between-donor standard deviation exceeded 5%. A statistical classification framework was built for diagnosing cytomegalovirus status from the catalog of TCR beta chain sequences. In a later analysis, TCR nucleotide sequences were compared against IMGT/GENE-DB human TR gene sequences so that V and J genes could be assigned. In a later analysis, CDR3 sequences and most-parsimonious VDJ recombination scenarios were assigned using the TCRdist pipeline. In a later analysis, every TCR beta chain was defined by the combination of its CDR3 amino acid sequence and its V-gene family, and reads without a unique V-gene family were dropped. In a later analysis, some 600 highly shared, low-generation-probability nucleotide sequences were removed to address suspected cross-contamination and a sequencing artifact. For each public chain, a later analysis derived a clonal expansion index from normalized ranks of inferred template counts within each repertoire. A later analysis computed generation probabilities with a VDJ recombination model fitted to out-of-frame rearrangements, and checked the results against IGoR. Hypergeometric tests were used in a later analysis to score TCR-TCR, TCR-HLA and TCR-CMV co-occurrence, with a repertoire-size bias correction applied to the TCR pairs. False discovery rates were estimated in a later analysis by permuting HLA or CMV assignments 20 times. In a later analysis, co-occurring TCRs were grouped using DBSCAN, with TCRdist sequence similarity added in when clustering inside HLA-allele-positive subsets. Co-occurrence clustering excluded repertoires with fewer than 30,000 or more than 120,000 public chains, plus five with anomalous nucleotide sharing. As stored in TCRdb, this immuneACCESS dataset retains in-frame rearrangements with V and J assigned. A fraction of the clones does not appear; measured against another copy, unresolved V genes explain less than half of the discrepancy, and the remainder lacks a known reason. The V and J calls and clone size were taken over from that table, and D and trimming were inferred from the DNA. Across this sample there are about 150,000 clones, with about 84% seen only once. The top ten hold around 6% of the sample.

The rearrangement combines TRBV18 with TRBJ2-1, with 10 junctional bases fitting TRBD1. Sequenced sample: PBMCs. The origin of this receptor is a middle-aged woman in good health and CMV-seropositive. In nucleotide form, the sequence is TGTGCCAGCTCACGGGAGACAGGGGGCCTTAGCTCCTACAATGAGCAGTTCTTC. Its coded protein is CASSRETGGLSSYNEQFF.